The rows below give T cell receptor beta chains drawn from one sample of a study of T-cell reconstitution after alpha-beta-depleted transplantation in children. TCRdb recomputed calls from the PCR reads with MiXCR, one row per CDR3 protein. Among 450,000 to 600,000 distinct CDR3 sequences, about a sixth were seen once, and the ten largest hold 3% to 4%. This specimen was PBMCs from the stem cell graft donor, taken from the stem cell graft. The receptors here all came from a human donor who donated a stem cell graft to a child with acute lymphoblastic leukemia. Each CDR3 is given with its conserved first and last residue. D genes are given only for firm matches. Clone sizes are given selectively: once, few, many, or a class where the clone is expanded.

length	J	V	size	D	DNA	CDR3
12	TRBJ2-5	TRBV29-1	NA	NA	TGCAGCGTTGCAGGGATTGAAGAGACCCAGTACTTC	CSVAGIEETQYF
13	TRBJ1-1	TRBV7-9	NA	TRBD1	TGTGCCAGCAGCTCGGGACAGGGGGCTGGAGCTTTCTTT	CASSSGQGAGAFF
13	TRBJ2-7	TRBV7-9	NA	NA	TGTGCCACCGTCCGGGGACCCTTCTACGAGCAGTACTTC	CATVRGPFYEQYF
13	TRBJ1-1	TRBV28	few	NA	TGTGCCAGCAGACTCACAGCCAACACTGAAGCTTTCTTT	CASRLTANTEAFF
12	TRBJ2-1	TRBV5-1	many	NA	TGTGCCAGCAGCTTAGGGGCGAATGAGCAGTTCTTC	CASSLGANEQFF
11	TRBJ2-7	TRBV7-2	NA	NA	TGTGCCAGCAGCCCGAACTGGGAGCAGTACTTC	CASSPNWEQYF
14	TRBJ2-1	TRBV29-1	NA	TRBD2	TGCAGCGTTGAATGGCGGGAGACCTACAATGAGCAGTTCTTC	CSVEWRETYNEQFF
16	TRBJ1-2	TRBV27	few	NA	TGTGCCAGCAGTTTAGGGGAGGGGCGAATCGGCTATGGCTACACCTTC	CASSLGEGRIGYGYTF
15	TRBJ2-1	TRBV18	NA	TRBD1	TGTGCCAGCTCACCACCCGGGACAGCTTTGGATGAGCAGTTCTTC	CASSPPGTALDEQFF
12	TRBJ2-4	TRBV4-2	few	TRBD1	TGTGCCAGCAGCCAAAGGGGGCACATTCAGTACTTC	CASSQRGHIQYF
18	TRBJ2-7	TRBV20-1	NA	TRBD2	TGCAGTGCTAGAGATCTAGGGATAGCGGGGCCGACGGGGGGCGAGCAGTACTTC	CSARDLGIAGPTGGEQYF
15	TRBJ1-1	TRBV18	NA	TRBD1	TGTGCCAGCTCACCACCGACAGGGAGCGTCACTGAAGCTTTCTTT	CASSPPTGSVTEAFF
13	TRBJ2-1	TRBV12-3/TRBV12-4	few	TRBD1	TGTGCCAGCAGGGGGGACAGGTACAATGAGCAGTTCTTC	CASRGDRYNEQFF
16	TRBJ2-2	TRBV6-5	NA	TRBD2	TGTGCCAGCAGTTACTCTACTAGCGGTTATACCGGGGAGCTGTTTTTT	CASSYSTSGYTGELFF
12	TRBJ2-2	TRBV14	NA	NA	TGTGCCAGCAGCCATGAGGTCGGGGAGCTGTTTTTT	CASSHEVGELFF
16	TRBJ2-3	TRBV20-1	many	TRBD2	TGCAGTGCTAGAGCCTTCCCCCTAGCGGGAACAGATACGCAGTATTTT	CSARAFPLAGTDTQYF
16	TRBJ2-2	TRBV7-2	NA	NA	TGTGCCAGCAGCCAAGGCAGCCCTTCGTGGGCCGGGGAGCTGTTTTTT	CASSQGSPSWAGELFF
17	TRBJ2-1	TRBV7-8	few	TRBD2	TGTGCCAGCAGCTTAGTCACAGCGGGAGGGCCTGGGAATGAGCAGTTCTTC	CASSLVTAGGPGNEQFF
20	TRBJ2-1	TRBV27	NA	TRBD2	TGTGCCAGCAAGGGGAGGACCGGGACTAATTACCAGAGCTCCTACAATGAGCAGTTCTTC	CASKGRTGTNYQSSYNEQFF
14	TRBJ2-5	TRBV10-1	NA	TRBD2	TGCGCCAGCAGTCGGGGAGGGACGGAAGAGACCCAGTACTTC	CASSRGGTEETQYF
12	TRBJ2-3	TRBV6-4	NA	NA	TGTGCCAGGAGTGATGGAACAGATACGCAGTATTTT	CARSDGTDTQYF
13	TRBJ1-2	TRBV29-1	NA	TRBD1	TGCAGCGTTGCTCGGGACAGGGTCCCAGGTTACACCTTC	CSVARDRVPGYTF
16	TRBJ2-1	TRBV5-1	NA	TRBD2	TGCGCCAGCAGCTACCGGACTAGCGGGCGCCACAATGAGCAGTTCTTC	CASSYRTSGRHNEQFF
10	TRBJ1-1	TRBV19	few	NA	TGTGCCAGTTTCACGAAGGAAGCTTTCTTT	CASFTKEAFF
13	TRBJ1-2	TRBV9	few	NA	TGTGCCAGCAGCGCAACTTCAGGGCGCGGCTACACCTTC	CASSATSGRGYTF
16	TRBJ1-1	TRBV7-6	NA	TRBD1	TGTGCCAGCAGCCCCCCGGACAGGGAAAAAAACACTGAAGCTTTCTTT	CASSPPDREKNTEAFF
15	TRBJ2-2	TRBV21-1	NA	NA	TGTGCCAGCAGCACGACAGGGCGAGAGACCGGGGAGCTGTTTTTT	CASSTTGRETGELFF